This T cell receptor beta chain originates from a study of control samples from healthy donors and cancer patients. TCRdb's copy holds only in-frame clones and misses some; the assay was immunoSEQ multiplex PCR. The repertoire holds under 150,000 clones, about 87% seen once, with about 2.9% in the top ten. This clone was picked up a small number of times. This clonotype was obtained from a man aged 60 to 75 in good health. Sequencing was performed on blood.

CDR3 sequence: CASSVADVGEAFF. The CDR3 DNA sequence: TGTGCCAGCAGTGTTGCCGACGTGGGGGAAGCTTTCTTT. The chain couples TRBV2 to TRBJ1-1; the D is unclear. Trimming shortened V by 4 bases and J by 8 bases, and 14 bases separated the two germline ends. Germline CDR1 SNHLY, CDR2 FYNNEI. This CDR3 contains 13 residues.